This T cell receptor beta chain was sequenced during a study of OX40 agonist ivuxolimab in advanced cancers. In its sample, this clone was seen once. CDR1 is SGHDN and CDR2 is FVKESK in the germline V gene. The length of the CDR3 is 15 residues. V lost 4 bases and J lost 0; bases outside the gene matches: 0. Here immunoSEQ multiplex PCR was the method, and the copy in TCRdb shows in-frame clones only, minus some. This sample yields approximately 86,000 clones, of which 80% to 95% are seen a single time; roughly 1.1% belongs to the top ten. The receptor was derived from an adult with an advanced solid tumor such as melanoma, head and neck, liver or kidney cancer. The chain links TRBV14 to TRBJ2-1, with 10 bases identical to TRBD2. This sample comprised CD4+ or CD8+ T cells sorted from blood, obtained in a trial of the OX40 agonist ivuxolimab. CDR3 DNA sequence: TGTGCCAGCAGCCTAGCGGGAGGCTCCTACAATGAGCAGTTCTTC. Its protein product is CASSLAGGSYNEQFF. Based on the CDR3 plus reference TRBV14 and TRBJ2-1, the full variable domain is EAGVTQFPSHSVIEKGQTVTLRCDPISGHDNLYWYRRVMGKEIKFLLHFVKESKQDESGMPNNRFLAERTGGTYSTLKVQPAELEDSGVYFCASSLAGGSYNEQFFGPGTRLTVL.